The present T cell receptor beta chain was sequenced within a study of blood T cell repertoires in COVID-19. About the research overall: T cells, B-cell-depleted T cells, or PBMCs supplied cDNA or gDNA.

CDR3 length: 16 residues. V gave up 5 bases and J gave up 0 bases, with 17 bases separating them. Per the germline V gene, CDR1 is SGHDT and CDR2 is YYEEEE. The data were produced by immunoSEQ multiplex PCR, yet TCRdb's version contains in-frame clones alone and is incomplete. The repertoire includes under 200,000 clones, roughly 88% of them detected once, and approximately 2% sits in the top ten. This TCR was sampled from a young man with acute or convalescent COVID-19. Sequencing input: peripheral blood. The chain is built from TRBV5-6 and TRBJ1-2, with TRBD1 as a possible D gene (6 bases). The CDR3 sequence: CASRFGAGVTNYGYTF. CDR3 nucleotide sequence: TGTGCCAGCAGGTTTGGGGCAGGGGTAACTAACTATGGCTACACCTTC.